This T cell receptor (beta chain) is drawn from a study of blood T cell repertoires in COVID-19. Study in general: Sites across the United States, Italy and Spain contributed samples from acute and convalescent COVID-19.

The method was immunoSEQ multiplex PCR; TCRdb's version includes in-frame clones alone and lacks a portion of them. There are about 260,000 clones in the sample; approximately 86% occur only once, and around 1.8% lies in the top ten. Germline V lookup: CDR1 SQVTM, CDR2 ANQGSEA. The CDR3 loop spans 14 amino acids. V shed 6 bases, J shed 3 bases, and the junction held 8 bases outside the gene matches. The sequencing sample was made of peripheral blood. The TCR sequence derives from a man between 25 and 39 years old with active or convalescent COVID-19. This chain connects TRBV29-1 to TRBJ1-1; 9 positions agree with TRBD1. The CDR3, as DNA: TGCAGCGTGCGAGGGACAGGGCCTTACACTGAAGCTTTCTTT. The encoded protein is CSVRGTGPYTEAFF.